This paragraph reports one T cell receptor (beta chain). No antigen is known for it. Assay: immunoSEQ multiplex PCR; the TCRdb copy retains only in-frame clones and omits some. The sample has 45,000 to 50,000 clones, around three quarters seen once. This CDR3 spans 14 amino acids. V lost 2 bases and J lost 0, with 9 bases in between. The germline V gene encodes CDR1 SGHRS and CDR2 YFSETQ. Relapse after autologous stem cell transplantation occurred in every patient, and brentuximab vedotin exposure varied. Progressive disease, partial response or complete response was each patient's best response. This record comes from a study of PD-1 blockade in classical Hodgkin lymphoma. Findings of the study overall: While CD8+ TCR diversity did not rise significantly by C4D1, CD4+ TCR diversity did.

V gene TRBV5-1 combines with J gene TRBJ2-7, with D hard to call. Sequenced here: peripheral blood mononuclear cells (PBMCs), sampled before the second cycle of nivolumab. The receptor's source is a human donor with classical Hodgkin lymphoma. DNA for the CDR3: TGCGCCAGCAGCTTTATAGAGGCCTCCTACGAGCAGTACTTC. Translated: CASSFIEASYEQYF.